What follows are 25 T cell receptor beta chains derived from one specimen sequenced in a study of control samples from healthy donors and cancer patients. Clones were read by immunoSEQ multiplex PCR, and TCRdb kept only the in-frame ones, dropping some. The sample includes some 71,000 clones, 90% of them seen just once. Sequenced material: PBMCs. These receptors all come from a woman aged 45 to 65 with colorectal cancer.

This clone showed up just once. CDR3 amino acids: CASSRRQGGIDEQFF. The CDR3 coding sequence is TGTGCCAGCAGCCGGAGACAGGGAGGAATCGATGAGCAGTTCTTC. The J gene is TRBJ2-1, the V gene TRBV11-2; D is possibly TRBD1 (7 bases). Trimming took off 5 bases at V and 8 bases at J, with 19 bases between the two ends. The CDR3 runs 15 residues. Per the germline V gene, CDR1 is SGHAT and CDR2 is FQNNGV.

CDR3 coding DNA: TGTGCCAGTAGTATCACCTTGGGACAGACACCCTACAATGAGCAGTTCTTC. Translated, it gives CASSITLGQTPYNEQFF. The chain carries TRBV19 and TRBJ2-1; TRBD1 agrees at 7 bases. The CDR3 length is 17 residues. Germline V lookup: CDR1 LNHDA, CDR2 SQIVND (reference sequence). After removal of 3 bases from V and 2 bases from J, the junction contained 10 bases not matched to a gene. Combining the CDR3 with reference TRBV19 and TRBJ2-1 gives the whole variable domain DGGITQSPKYLFRKEGQNVTLSCEQNLNHDAMYWYRQDPGQGLRLIYYSQIVNDFQKGDIAEGYSVSREKKESFPLTVTSAQKNPTAFYLCASSITLGQTPYNEQFFGPGTRLTVL.

This chain joins TRBV5-8 and TRBJ2-4, with 11 positions matching TRBD2. Germline loops: CDR1 SGHTS, CDR2 YDEGEE. The CDR3 runs to 15 residues. V shed 4 bases and J 6 bases; nucleotides not matched to a gene: 6. This CDR3 reads CASSPRLAGTNIQYF. The DNA of the CDR3 is TGTGCCAGCAGCCCTCGACTAGCGGGAACAAACATTCAGTACTTC.

In its sample, this clone was seen a few times. V and J are TRBV9 and TRBJ2-7, with a possible D match to TRBD1 (6 bases). The CDR3 contains 15 residues. Trimming removed 3 bases from V and 4 bases from J, with 17 bases in between. The germline V gene has CDR1 SGDLS and CDR2 YYNGEE. This CDR3 reads CASSAGLGHQYEQYF. CDR3 nucleotide sequence: TGTGCCAGCAGCGCCGGTCTGGGACATCAATACGAGCAGTACTTC.

The J gene is TRBJ2-3, the V gene TRBV10-3, with D possibly matching TRBD2 (5 bases). The V gene lost 0 bases and the J gene lost 3 bases, with 10 bases spanning the gap. Germline CDR1 reads ENHRY; CDR2 reads SYGVKD. The CDR3 runs to 15 residues. The CDR3 reads CAISESRDGTDTQYF. The CDR3 DNA reads TGTGCCATCAGTGAGTCCCGGGATGGAACAGATACGCAGTATTTT.

The CDR3 DNA is TGCGCCAGCAGCTTGTCTCCGAGCCGGGACATTCAGTACTTC. Its translation: CASSLSPSRDIQYF. The chain combines TRBV5-1 with TRBJ2-4, with D unresolved. CDR1 and CDR2 from the germline V gene are SGHRS and YFSETQ. Trimming took 1 base from V and 8 from J, leaving 13 bases between them. The CDR3 covers 14 residues.

The rearrangement joins TRBV6-6 to TRBJ1-1; 7 positions match TRBD1. There are 15 residues in the CDR3. The junction had 13 bases not matched to a gene; V was cut back by 4 bases and J by 8 bases. Germline assignment: CDR1 MNHNY and CDR2 SVGAGI (reference sequence). The CDR3, as DNA: TGTGCCAGCAGTTCCAAAACCGGGACAGTGGAGGAAGCTTTCTTT. Translated, it gives CASSSKTGTVEEAFF.

The genes are TRBV30 and TRBJ1-1; D is unclear. V shed 5 bases and J shed 7 bases, with 17 bases lying between them. Germline V CDR1 and CDR2: GTSNPN, SVGIG (reference sequence). The CDR3 runs to 13 residues. This chain's CDR3 is CAWGLNKPHEAFF. CDR3 nucleotide sequence: TGTGCCTGGGGACTAAACAAGCCACATGAAGCTTTCTTT. Based on the CDR3 plus reference TRBV30 and TRBJ1-1, the full variable domain is SQTIHQWPATLVQPVGSPLSLECTVEGTSNPNLYWYRQAAGRGLQLLFYSVGIGQISSEVPQNLSASRPQDRQFILSSKKLLLSDSGFYLCAWGLNKPHEAFFGQGTRLTVV.

The chain employs TRBV7-3 and TRBJ2-2, with D tentatively TRBD2 (6 bases). The CDR3 covers 17 residues. With 5 bases removed from V and 1 base from J, the gap between germline ends came to 17 bases. Germline loops: CDR1 SGHTA, CDR2 FQGTGA. For the CDR3, the DNA is TGTGCCAGCAGCCCCTCTATCGGGCGGGAGAACACCGGGGAGCTGTTTTTT. Translation gives CASSPSIGRENTGELFF. Full variable domain (rest looked up from reference TRBV7-3 and TRBJ2-2): GAGVSQTPSNKVTEKGKYVELRCDPISGHTALYWYRQSLGQGPEFLIYFQGTGAADDSGLPNDRFFAVRPEGSVSTLKIQRTERGDSAVYLCASSPSIGRENTGELFFGEGSRLTVL.

V usage is TRBV7-9 and J usage is TRBJ2-5; TRBD2 matches 10 bases. V was pared by 5 bases and J by 5 bases, with 11 bases of the junction left unmatched. This CDR3 has 16 residues. Germline V gene sequence: CDR1 SEHNR, CDR2 FQNEAQ (reference sequence). The CDR3: CASSHTSGADGETQYF. As DNA, the CDR3 is TGTGCCAGCAGCCATACTAGCGGGGCGGATGGGGAGACCCAGTACTTC.

The chain links TRBV19 to TRBJ1-3; D is unresolved. Deletions cut 7 bases from V and 4 bases from J, with 11 bases between. The CDR3 contains 13 residues. Germline V gene sequence: CDR1 LNHDA, CDR2 SQIVND (reference sequence). CDR3 nucleotide sequence: TGTGCCAGTATCCAGGACCGGGGAAACACCATATATTTT. This translates into CASIQDRGNTIYF.

The chain carries TRBV5-4 and TRBJ2-2; 8 nucleotides line up with TRBD2. Germline assignment: CDR1 SGHNT and CDR2 YYREEE (reference sequence). This CDR3 has 16 residues. V dropped 3 bases and J dropped 6; count of bases not matched to a gene: 10. CDR3 region: CASSSQPGLEAGELFF. As DNA, the CDR3 is TGTGCCAGCAGCTCACAGCCGGGACTAGAGGCCGGGGAGCTGTTTTTT.

This clone is categorized as medium-sized (0.01 to 0.1%). CDR3 region: CASSGDRVPGNTIYF. CDR3 nucleotide sequence: TGTGCCAGCAGCGGGGACAGGGTCCCAGGAAACACCATATATTTT. The rearrangement joins TRBV28 to TRBJ1-3, with 9 bases matching TRBD1. Germline lookup yields CDR1 MDHEN and CDR2 SYDVKM. V lost 6 bases and J lost 4; bases outside the gene matches: 7. This CDR3 has 15 amino acids.

This clone was found a few times. The chain has TRBV5-1 and TRBJ1-1; a weak D match, TRBD1 (5 bases). The CDR3 is made up of 13 amino acids. The germline V and J ends were trimmed by 0 bases and 7 bases, with 10 bases remaining between them. The germline CDR1 and CDR2 sequences are SGHRS and YFSETQ. The CDR3 DNA reads TGCGCCAGCAGCTTGGCCGGTCAGGGTGAAGCTTTCTTT. It encodes CASSLAGQGEAFF.

This clone counts as medium-sized (0.01 to 0.1%). The gene calls are TRBV6-6 and TRBJ1-4; TRBD1 matches 8 bases. Trimming removed 8 bases from V and 0 bases from J; junction bases left unmatched: 8. The CDR3 is 16 residues long. Germline CDR1 and CDR2: MNHNY and SVGAGI (reference sequence). CDR3: CASSDRGHATNEKLFF. The CDR3 region has the DNA TGTGCCAGCTCAGACAGGGGCCATGCAACTAATGAAAAACTGTTTTTT.

V is TRBV27 and J is TRBJ2-5, with 7 bases identical to TRBD2. The CDR3 has 15 amino acids. J gave up 5 bases and V 2 bases, and 8 bases lay outside the gene matches. Per the germline V gene, CDR1 is MNHEY and CDR2 is SMNVEV (reference sequence). The CDR3 sequence is CASSLGGVRRETQYF. The CDR3 DNA sequence: TGTGCCAGCAGTTTAGGGGGGGTCAGACGGGAGACCCAGTACTTC.

J is TRBJ2-5 and V is TRBV24-1; tentatively, D is TRBD1 (5 bases). The CDR3 contains 14 residues. Germline V CDR1 and CDR2: KGHDR, SFDVKD. V dropped 2 bases and J dropped 5 bases, with 11 bases sitting between them. DNA for the CDR3: TGTGCCACCAGTGATTCGGGCAGGGTTGAGACCCAGTACTTC. Its protein is CATSDSGRVETQYF.

The chain couples TRBV10-3 to TRBJ1-3; D not resolved. Trimming pared 0 bases from V and 3 bases from J, leaving 12 bases between. The V gene's germline CDR1 is ENHRY and CDR2 SYGVKD. This CDR3 spans 16 amino acids. As DNA, the CDR3 is TGTGCCATCAGTGAGTCGACCGGGGAAGGTGGAAACACCATATATTTT. It yields the protein CAISESTGEGGNTIYF.

The chain joins TRBV5-1 to TRBJ1-1; TRBD1 might be the D (5 bases). The V gene lost 7 bases and the J gene lost 1 base, with 20 bases spanning the gap. CDR3 length: 16 amino acids. Germline loops: CDR1 SGHRS, CDR2 YFSETQ. In nucleotides, the CDR3 is TGCGCCAGCGCCGGGGACTTTCTCCGGACGAACACTGAAGCTTTCTTT. This sequence encodes CASAGDFLRTNTEAFF.

CDR3 sequence (DNA): TGTGCCAGCTCAAAAGTAGACAGCTCTGGGGCCAACGTCCTGACTTTC. It codes for CASSKVDSSGANVLTF. The chain combines TRBV18 with TRBJ2-6, with D possibly being TRBD1 (5 bases). V shed 5 bases and J shed 0 bases, with 11 bases lying between them. Germline CDR1 is KGHSH and CDR2 is LQKENI. The CDR3 has 16 amino acids.

This clone was picked up one time. V is TRBV6-5 and J is TRBJ1-3; D is possibly TRBD1 (5 bases). The CDR3 covers 12 residues. The V end was cut by 7 bases, the J end by 4 bases, with 8 bases between. CDR1 is MNHEY and CDR2 is SVGAGI in the germline V gene. For the CDR3, the DNA is TGTGCCAGCATGTGGACAGGAAACACCATATATTTT. This codes for CASMWTGNTIYF.

The chain is built from TRBV7-2 and TRBJ2-7; 9 bases agree with TRBD1. Per germline, CDR1 SGHTA and CDR2 FQGNSA. V was clipped by 3 bases and J by 3 bases; unmatched bases: 3. CDR3 length: 14 amino acids. DNA for the CDR3: TGTGCCAGCAGCTTGGACAGGGGAAGCTACGAGCAGTACTTC. Translating gives CASSLDRGSYEQYF. The variable domain in full, with the rest retrieved from reference TRBV7-2 and TRBJ2-7, is GAGVSQSPSNKVTEKGKDVELRCDPISGHTALYWYRQSLGQGLEFLIYFQGNSAPDKSGLPSDRFSAERTGGSVSTLTIQRTQQEDSAVYLCASSLDRGSYEQYFGPGTRLTVT.

The chain couples TRBV5-1 to TRBJ2-3; TRBD2 matches at 9 bases. Germline values: CDR1 SGHRS, CDR2 YFSETQ. V lost 4 bases and J lost 6; bases outside the gene matches: 9. CDR3 size: 15 residues. The CDR3 reads CASSLGGGESDTQYF. For the CDR3, the DNA is TGCGCCAGCAGCCTAGGCGGGGGGGAAAGTGATACGCAGTATTTT. The full variable domain, its missing parts supplied by reference TRBV5-1 and TRBJ2-3, is KAGVTQTPRYLIKTRGQQVTLSCSPISGHRSVSWYQQTPGQGLQFLFEYFSETQRNKGNFPGRFSGRQFSNSRSEMNVSTLELGDSALYLCASSLGGGESDTQYFGPGTRLTVL.

For the CDR3, the DNA is TGTGCCAGCAGCTTGCGGGACAGCTCCTACGAGCAGTACTTC. It translates to CASSLRDSSYEQYF. This sequence joins TRBV5-5 and TRBJ2-7; TRBD1 matches 7 bases. The CDR3 is 14 amino acids. The V gene's germline CDR1 is SGHKS and CDR2 YYEKEE (reference sequence). J was trimmed by 0 bases and V by 1 base; bases with no gene match: 1. The full variable domain, its missing parts supplied by reference TRBV5-5 and TRBJ2-7, is DAGVTQSPTHLIKTRGQQVTLRCSPISGHKSVSWYQQVLGQGPQFIFQYYEKEERGRGNFPDRFSARQFPNYSSELNVNALLLGDSALYLCASSLRDSSYEQYFGPGTRLTVT.

The V gene is TRBV2, the J gene TRBJ2-2; D is unresolved. There are 12 residues in the CDR3. Trimming removed 8 bases from V and 9 bases from J, with 13 bases in between. Germline V gene data show CDR1 as SNHLY and CDR2 as FYNNEI. In DNA, the CDR3 is TGTGCCAGCGAGGCCTCCGGAAGGGAGCTGTTTTTT. Its protein product is CASEASGRELFF.